What follows is one TCR beta chain and its context. These data come from a study of cytomegalovirus exposure and HLA in healthy donors. Overall study: Early released data had about 85 million unique TCRs, all coming from HLA-typed donors.

Each donor's status was that of a healthy bone marrow donor. Amplification used 60 Vbeta primers and 13 Jbeta primers. The assay was immunoSEQ multiplex PCR, and TCRdb's table has in-frame clones only and misses some. The sample lists about 160,000 clones, more than 80% occurring once. In germline, CDR1 is MDHEN, CDR2 SYDVKM. Trimming took 5 bases from V and 3 from J; bases not matched to a gene: 6. The CDR3 runs 14 residues. The chain carries TRBV28 and TRBJ2-7; 8 bases match TRBD1. The sample was PBMCs. The receptor comes from a woman between 18 and 29 years old in good health and CMV-seronegative. The CDR3 region has the DNA TGTGCCAGCAGTACACGGACAGGGAACTACGAGCAGTACTTC. Amino acid sequence: CASSTRTGNYEQYF.